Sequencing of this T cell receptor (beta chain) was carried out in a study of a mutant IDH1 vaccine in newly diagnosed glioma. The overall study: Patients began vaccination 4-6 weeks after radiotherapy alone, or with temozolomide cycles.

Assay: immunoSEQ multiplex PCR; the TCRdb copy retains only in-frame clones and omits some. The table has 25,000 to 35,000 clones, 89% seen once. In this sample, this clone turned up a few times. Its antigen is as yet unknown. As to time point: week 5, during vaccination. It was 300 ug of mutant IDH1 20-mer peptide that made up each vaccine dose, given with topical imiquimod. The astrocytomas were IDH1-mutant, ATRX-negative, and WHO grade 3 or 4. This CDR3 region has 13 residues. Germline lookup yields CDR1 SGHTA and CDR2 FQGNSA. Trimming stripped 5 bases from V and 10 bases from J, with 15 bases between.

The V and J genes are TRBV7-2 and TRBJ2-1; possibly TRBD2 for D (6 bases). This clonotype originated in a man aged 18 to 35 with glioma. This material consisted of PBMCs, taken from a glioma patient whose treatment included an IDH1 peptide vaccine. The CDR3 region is CASSASWDLEQFF. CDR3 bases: TGTGCCAGCAGCGCGAGTTGGGACTTGGAGCAGTTCTTC.